These T cell receptor beta chains were read from a single sample in a study of memory CD4+ T cells and cytomegalovirus serostatus. Sequenced by immunoSEQ multiplex PCR; TCRdb stores in-frame clones only, minus some. The top ten clones hold around 5% of a sample with tens of thousands of clones, 60% to 85% of them seen once. The sequencing input was memory CD4+ T cells from blood. These receptors all stem from an adult in good health and CMV-seropositive. CDR3s include the opening cysteine and the closing phenylalanine or tryptophan. The D gene is left open where the match is weak. The listing skips clone size in some rows; elsewhere it reads once, few, many or a size class.

-	TRBV4-1	TRBJ2-5	TRBD2	TGCGCCAGCAGCCAAGATGCAGCGGGGAGGATGGAGACCCAGTACTTC	CASSQDAAGRMETQYF
once	TRBV11-3	TRBJ1-6	-	TGTGCCAGCAGTCGGGACACCCATAATTCACCCCTCCACTTT	CASSRDTHNSPLHF
-	TRBV30	TRBJ1-2	TRBD1	TGTGCCAGACTCGGGACAGCGGCTAACTATGGCTACACCTTC	CARLGTAANYGYTF
once	TRBV5-5	TRBJ2-2	TRBD1	TGTGCCAGCAGCCGAGGGACAGACCATGACACCGGGGAGCTGTTTTTT	CASSRGTDHDTGELFF
-	TRBV6-1	TRBJ2-7	-	TGTGCCAGCAGAGATGGGGCTAAAGCCTACGAGCAGTACTTC	CASRDGAKAYEQYF
-	TRBV6-5	TRBJ1-1	-	TGTGCCAGCAGTTACTCTGCAGGACTCCCTGAAGCTTTCTTT	CASSYSAGLPEAFF
few	TRBV5-6	TRBJ1-1	-	TGTGCCAGCAGCCTGGGACGGAACACTGAAGCTTTCTTT	CASSLGRNTEAFF
-	TRBV7-2	TRBJ2-1	TRBD2	TGTGCCAGCAGCTCGACTAGCGGGAGCCACAATGAGCAGTTCTTC	CASSSTSGSHNEQFF
many	TRBV27	TRBJ1-1	-	TGTGCCAGCAGTTCCAGGCCGAACACTGAAGCTTTCTTT	CASSSRPNTEAFF
-	TRBV7-2	TRBJ2-7	-	TGTGCCAGCAGCCTGGACATGGTCTCCTACGAGCAGTACTTC	CASSLDMVSYEQYF
few	TRBV2	TRBJ1-2	-	TGTGCCAGCAGTGAAGGGGGGACGTTCTATGGCTACACCTTC	CASSEGGTFYGYTF
-	TRBV28	TRBJ1-2	-	TGTGGCACACGCGGCGGGGGCCGGGTTGGCTACACCTTC	CGTRGGGRVGYTF
once	TRBV19	TRBJ2-1	-	TGTGCCAGTAGTATAGGGGCGGGAAACTACAATGAGCAGTTCTTC	CASSIGAGNYNEQFF
-	TRBV5-6	TRBJ2-3	TRBD2	TGTGCCAGCAGCCCGCTACTAGCGGGTATCTCCACAGATACGCAGTATTTT	CASSPLLAGISTDTQYF
-	TRBV7-2	TRBJ2-3	-	TGTGCCAGCAGCTTTATTAGGTCGAGCGGGGATACGCAGTATTTT	CASSFIRSSGDTQYF
-	TRBV27	TRBJ2-3	-	TGTGCCAGCAGTTTAGTCGTGGGGGGACTGGCGTATACGCAGTATTTT	CASSLVVGGLAYTQYF
-	TRBV10-3	TRBJ2-1	-	TGTGCCATCAGTGAGGGGGTGAACAATGAGCAGTTCTTC	CAISEGVNNEQFF
once	TRBV28	TRBJ2-1	TRBD2	TGTGCCAGCAGTGCGGGACTAGCGGGAGTGAGTGAGCAGTTCTTC	CASSAGLAGVSEQFF
few	TRBV10-3	TRBJ1-1	-	TGTGCCATCAGTGTAGATGTAAACACTGAAGCTTTCTTT	CAISVDVNTEAFF
-	TRBV30	TRBJ2-3	TRBD2	TGTGCCTGGAGTCCCGGAGCGGGGGGAACAGATACGCAGTATTTT	CAWSPGAGGTDTQYF
-	TRBV4-3	TRBJ2-7	TRBD2	TGCGCCAGCAGCCAACGAGCGGGAGGGCCTTACGAGCAGTACTTC	CASSQRAGGPYEQYF
-	TRBV15	TRBJ2-7	-	TGTGCCACCAGCAGACCCCCGGTTGGGGGCTTCGAGCAGTACTTC	CATSRPPVGGFEQYF
-	TRBV25-1	TRBJ1-3	-	TGTGCCAGCGCTCCCCTCGGACAGTCAGGAAACACCATATATTTT	CASAPLGQSGNTIYF